This TCR beta chain was sequenced for a study of CD8 T cells in Susac syndrome. Study-wide findings and caveats: As the study acknowledged, the number of individuals who were part of its TCR sequencing and HLA analysis was relatively small.

Comments on this clonotype: Its antigen is not identified.

After extraction with the RNeasy kit, roughly 0.45 to 1 ug of the RNA was reverse transcribed using random hexamers. The method of amplification for TCR beta CDR3 was immunoSEQ multiplex PCR, covering 54 Vbeta and 13 Jbeta. TCRdb reprocessed the immunoSEQ multiplex PCR reads via MiXCR and lists one record per CDR3 protein. The sample yields about 200,000 distinct CDR3 sequences, roughly 94% seen once. CD8+ and CD4+ T cells taken from blood had their TCR beta sequenced. Negative isolation was used for CD8+ and CD4+ T cells, and FACS enrichment was applied to TEMRA cells. The CDR3 has 11 residues. CDR1 is DFQATT and CDR2 is SNEGSKA in the germline V gene (reference sequence). V lost 7 bases and J 5 bases, leaving 11 bases between the germline ends.

V usage is TRBV20-1 and J usage is TRBJ1-1; unclear D gene. This TCR derives from a human donor in good health. Sequencing used CD4+ T cells from PBMCs. CDR3 amino acids: CSVWLGTEAFF. CDR3 nucleotides: TGCAGTGTGTGGTTGGGGACTGAAGCTTTCTTT.